Shown below are 25 T cell receptor beta chains from a single sample sequenced in a study of OX40 agonist ivuxolimab in advanced cancers. Libraries were prepared by immunoSEQ multiplex PCR; TCRdb keeps only in-frame clonotypes and omits some of them. The sample has tens of thousands of clones; roughly 90% are singletons. This sample comprised CD4+ or CD8+ T cells sorted from blood, obtained in a trial of the OX40 agonist ivuxolimab. The source is an adult with an advanced solid tumor such as melanoma, head and neck, liver or kidney cancer.

This clone was picked up a small number of times. The rearrangement links TRBV6-1 to TRBJ1-1, with D unclear. CDR1 MNHNS and CDR2 SASEGT come from the germline V gene. The CDR3 has 11 residues. Trimming cost V 4 bases and J 5 bases, with 5 bases left between them. This CDR3 reads CASSALTEAFF. As DNA, the CDR3 is TGTGCCAGCAGTGCTCTAACTGAAGCTTTCTTT.

The chain employs TRBV7-3 and TRBJ2-6; TRBD2 agrees at 7 bases. CDR3 length: 17 amino acids. CDR1 is SGHTA, CDR2 FQGTGA, per germline. J lost 2 bases, V lost 5 bases, and 9 bases had no gene match. CDR3 in amino acids: CASSGLSGQAGANVLTF. The CDR3 DNA sequence: TGTGCCAGCAGCGGACTTAGCGGGCAGGCTGGGGCCAACGTCCTGACTTTC.

The chain uses TRBV5-1 and TRBJ2-7; D is unclear. Looked up from germline, CDR1 is SGHRS and CDR2 is YFSETQ. CDR3 size: 13 residues. Deletions cut 0 bases from V and 5 bases from J, with 9 bases between. The DNA of the CDR3 is TGCGCCAGCAGCTTGGAAGGGTACCACGAGCAGTACTTC. Its translation: CASSLEGYHEQYF.

A note on this clone: Germline and junction disagree at one end, which may indicate a read error. This sequence joins TRBV6-6 and TRBJ1-2; D call uncertain. The CDR3 contains 11 residues. Germline values: CDR1 MNHNY, CDR2 SVGAGI (reference sequence). The CDR3 nucleotides are TGTGCCAGCAGTTCTTCCCTGCCGGGCTACTTC. It encodes CASSSSLPGYF.

The rearrangement joins TRBV30 to TRBJ1-4; tentative D call: TRBD1 (5 bases). Germline V gives CDR1 GTSNPN, CDR2 SVGIG (reference sequence). Trimming cost V 0 bases and J 7 bases, with 12 bases left between them. This CDR3 has 14 residues. CDR3 loop: CAWSVGGMSEKLFF. DNA of the CDR3: TGTGCCTGGAGTGTCGGGGGTATGAGTGAAAAACTGTTTTTT.

A few counts support this clone. The genes are TRBV19 and TRBJ1-5; D is unclear. The CDR3 is 14 amino acids. V lost 3 bases, J lost 4 bases, and 10 bases lay in between. The V gene's germline CDR1 is LNHDA and CDR2 SQIVND (reference sequence). The CDR3 DNA reads as TGTGCCAGTAGTATTGCCCAGGTTAATCAGCCCCAGCATTTT. It encodes CASSIAQVNQPQHF.

This chain uses TRBV5-5 with TRBJ2-2; no clear D. The CDR3 consists of 12 residues. Germline V gene data show CDR1 as SGHKS and CDR2 as YYEKEE (reference sequence). Trimming removed 1 base at V and 2 bases at J, with 0 bases between. The CDR3 loop reads CASSLNTGELFF. The CDR3 DNA follows: TGTGCCAGCAGCTTGAACACCGGGGAGCTGTTTTTT.

DNA for the CDR3: TGTGCCAGCAGCTTAGGGACAGTCACAGATACGCAGTATTTT. Its protein is CASSLGTVTDTQYF. V and J are TRBV11-2 and TRBJ2-3; D possibly corresponds to TRBD1 (6 bases). This CDR3 has 14 residues. The V gene lost 1 base and the J gene lost 2 bases, with 7 bases spanning the gap. Germline V gene data show CDR1 as SGHAT and CDR2 as FQNNGV.

V is TRBV11-2 and J is TRBJ2-7; 9 positions agree with TRBD1. Germline values: CDR1 SGHAT, CDR2 FQNNGV. Losses at the gene ends were 5 bases for V and 5 bases for J; bases not matched to a gene: 7. This CDR3 is built from 14 residues. This chain's CDR3 is CASSPGTGFDEQYF. The CDR3 nucleotides are TGTGCCAGCAGCCCCGGGACAGGGTTCGACGAGCAGTACTTC.

This clone has just a few counts. The CDR3 here is CASSVHPTDEAFF. DNA for the CDR3: TGTGCCAGCTCAGTTCACCCCACAGATGAAGCTTTCTTT. The chain employs TRBV18 and TRBJ1-1; D is unclear. This CDR3 is built from 13 residues. Germline-derived CDR1 and CDR2 are KGHSH and LQKENI. V shed 5 bases and J shed 7 bases, with 14 bases lying between them.

This clone was found once. The chain employs TRBV7-9 and TRBJ2-2; 7 bases are shared with TRBD1. The CDR3 sequence is 14 residues long. Germline-derived CDR1 and CDR2 are SEHNR and FQNEAQ (reference sequence). V lost 5 bases to trimming and J lost 4 bases; unmatched junction nucleotides: 4. CDR3 amino acids: CASSPDRVTGELFF. In DNA form, the CDR3 reads TGTGCCAGCAGCCCTGACAGGGTCACCGGGGAGCTGTTTTTT. Looking up the rest from reference TRBV7-9 and TRBJ2-2 gives the full variable domain: DTGVSQNPRHKITKRGQNVTFRCDPISEHNRLYWYRQTLGQGPEFLTYFQNEAQLEKSRLLSDRFSAERPKGSFSTLEIQRTEQGDSAMYLCASSPDRVTGELFFGEGSRLTVL.

The chain employs TRBV5-1 and TRBJ2-7, with 7 bases identical to TRBD2. Germline loops: CDR1 SGHRS, CDR2 YFSETQ. The CDR3 contains 15 residues. The ends lost 5 bases at V and 3 bases at J; junction bases unmatched: 11. For the CDR3, the DNA is TGCGCCAGCAGGCCGAGGGACTATGAGATCTACGAGCAGTACTTC. Amino acids: CASRPRDYEIYEQYF.

The chain is built from TRBV11-2 and TRBJ2-3; D gene uncertain. V lost 4 bases, J lost 0 bases, and 8 bases lay in between. Per the germline V gene, CDR1 is SGHAT and CDR2 is FQNNGV. The CDR3 contains 14 residues. Written as DNA, the CDR3 is TGTGCCAGCAGCTCATGGGTTAGCACAGATACGCAGTATTTT. Residues: CASSSWVSTDTQYF.

The chain employs TRBV28 and TRBJ2-5; no clear D. V was clipped by 5 bases and J by 6 bases, with 16 bases between them. The CDR3 totals 14 residues. The germline V gene has CDR1 MDHEN and CDR2 SYDVKM. CDR3 sequence: CASSPPARVQTQYF. The CDR3 nucleotides are TGTGCCAGCAGTCCCCCCGCCCGGGTCCAGACCCAGTACTTC.

DNA of the CDR3: TGTGCCAGCAGGCAGTCTTCGGGGGGGGAAAAACTGTTTTTT. As protein: CASRQSSGGEKLFF. This chain joins TRBV6-5 and TRBJ1-4, with a possible D match to TRBD1 (5 bases). The germline CDR1 and CDR2 sequences are MNHEY and SVGAGI. Trimming removed 6 bases at V and 8 bases at J, with 16 bases between. The CDR3 contains 14 residues.

The J gene is TRBJ1-2, the V gene TRBV5-1; D is unclear. Trimming took 0 bases from V and 7 from J, leaving 7 bases between them. There are 12 residues in the CDR3. Per germline, CDR1 SGHRS and CDR2 YFSETQ. CDR3 DNA sequence: TGCGCCAGCAGCTTGGTTCGGGGTGGCTACACCTTC. Residues: CASSLVRGGYTF.

The V gene is TRBV19, the J gene TRBJ1-5; weak D call: TRBD1 (5 bases). The CDR3 spans 15 residues. V was cut by 6 bases and J by 4 bases, with 16 bases left in between. The germline CDR1 and CDR2 sequences are LNHDA and SQIVND (reference sequence). The chain's CDR3 is CASSTPGRQNQPQHF. The CDR3 DNA reads TGTGCCAGTAGCACGCCAGGGCGGCAGAATCAGCCCCAGCATTTT.

The rearrangement links TRBV19 to TRBJ2-2, with D tentatively TRBD1 or TRBD2 (7 bases each). V lost 5 bases, J lost 5 bases, and 18 bases lay in between. In germline, CDR1 is LNHDA, CDR2 SQIVND (reference sequence). This CDR3 spans 16 amino acids. The DNA for the CDR3 is TGTGCCAGTAGTCCCAACTCAGGGGGGGGGACCGGGGAGCTGTTTTTT. Residues: CASSPNSGGGTGELFF.

The chain has TRBV28 and TRBJ1-2, with TRBD1 identical over 7 bases. There are 17 residues in the CDR3. Per the germline V gene, CDR1 is MDHEN and CDR2 is SYDVKM. Unmatched junction bases numbered 20, after V lost 8 bases and J lost 5 bases. CDR3 in DNA: TGTGCCAGCTTAAACCCAGCCAGGGCAGGGGGGAGGTATGGCTACACCTTC. Translation gives CASLNPARAGGRYGYTF.

This chain links TRBV14 with TRBJ1-2, with a tentative D call TRBD1 (5 bases). Germline CDR1 reads SGHDN; CDR2 reads FVKESK. The CDR3 extends over 13 amino acids. V lost 3 bases and J lost 8, with 13 bases in between. The CDR3, as DNA: TGTGCCAGCAGCCACGTAGACCGGGGGGGCTACACCTTC. Protein product: CASSHVDRGGYTF. The variable domain in full, with the rest retrieved from reference TRBV14 and TRBJ1-2, is EAGVTQFPSHSVIEKGQTVTLRCDPISGHDNLYWYRRVMGKEIKFLLHFVKESKQDESGMPNNRFLAERTGGTYSTLKVQPAELEDSGVYFCASSHVDRGGYTFGSGTRLTVV.

The chain is built from TRBV5-4 and TRBJ1-3; no clear D. The length of the CDR3 is 15 residues. Per the germline V gene, CDR1 is SGHNT and CDR2 is YYREEE (reference sequence). Trimming stripped 3 bases from V and 0 bases from J, with 10 bases between. The CDR3 bases are TGTGCCAGCAGCTCTGGTAGCCTCTCTGGAAACACCATATATTTT. Its translation is CASSSGSLSGNTIYF.

The chain uses TRBV11-2 and TRBJ2-1; 8 bases are a match to TRBD1. CDR3 length: 15 residues. Per germline, CDR1 SGHAT and CDR2 FQNNGV. Trimming at V came to 8 bases and at J to 2 bases, leaving 8 bases not matched to a gene. For the CDR3, the DNA is TGTGCCAGCGGATTACAGGGGGGCCCCTACAATGAGCAGTTCTTC. Translating gives CASGLQGGPYNEQFF.

The chain couples TRBV30 to TRBJ1-1; D gene unclear. Trimming took 0 bases from V and 3 from J, leaving 8 bases between them. CDR3 size: 13 residues. The germline V gene has CDR1 GTSNPN and CDR2 SVGIG (reference sequence). The CDR3 loop is CAWSVQSDTEAFF. As DNA, the CDR3 is TGTGCCTGGAGTGTACAATCCGACACTGAAGCTTTCTTT.

V usage is TRBV2 and J usage is TRBJ1-1, with D unclear. Germline CDR1 is SNHLY and CDR2 is FYNNEI. The CDR3 is 13 amino acids. V was cut by 0 bases and J by 6 bases, with 8 bases left in between. CDR3 nucleotides: TGTGCCAGCAGTGAAGCTGGCGTGGCTGAAGCTTTCTTT. This gives the protein CASSEAGVAEAFF.

V and J are TRBV6-4 and TRBJ1-5; possibly TRBD1 for D (6 bases). Trimming removed 4 bases at V and 0 bases at J, with 19 bases between. The CDR3 spans 18 residues. Germline loops: CDR1 MRHNA, CDR2 SNTAGT. In DNA form, the CDR3 reads TGTGCCAGCAGTGCCCGGGACACCCGGGGGTATAGCAATCAGCCCCAGCATTTT. Residues: CASSARDTRGYSNQPQHF.